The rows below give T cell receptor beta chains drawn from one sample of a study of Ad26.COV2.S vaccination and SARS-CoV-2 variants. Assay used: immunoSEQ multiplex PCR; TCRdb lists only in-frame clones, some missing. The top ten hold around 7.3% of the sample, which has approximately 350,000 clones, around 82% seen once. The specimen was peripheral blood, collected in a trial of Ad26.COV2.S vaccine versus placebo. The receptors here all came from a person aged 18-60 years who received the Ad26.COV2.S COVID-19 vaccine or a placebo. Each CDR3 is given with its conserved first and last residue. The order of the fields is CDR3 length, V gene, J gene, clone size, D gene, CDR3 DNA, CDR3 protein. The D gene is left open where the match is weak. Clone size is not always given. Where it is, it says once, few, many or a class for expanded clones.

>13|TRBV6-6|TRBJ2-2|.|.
TGTGCCAGCGTGGCGGGGGCGCCCGGGGAGCTGTTTTTT
CASVAGAPGELFF
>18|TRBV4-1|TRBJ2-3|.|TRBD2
TGCGCCAGCAGCCAAGAGCCTAGCGGGAGGACTTGGACAGATACGCAGTATTTT
CASSQEPSGRTWTDTQYF
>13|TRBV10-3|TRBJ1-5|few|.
TGTGCCATCAGCGAGGGGGTCAATCAGCCCCAGCATTTT
CAISEGVNQPQHF
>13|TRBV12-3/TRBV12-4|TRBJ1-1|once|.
TGTGCCAGCAGTACCCCACTAGACGCTGAAGCTTTCTTT
CASSTPLDAEAFF
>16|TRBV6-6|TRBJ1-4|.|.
TGTGCCAGCAGTTACGTTGGGGCCCCGGGAAGTGAAAAACTGTTTTTT
CASSYVGAPGSEKLFF
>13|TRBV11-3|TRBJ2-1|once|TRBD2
TGTGCCAGCAGCCCCCTGGGGACTATTGAGCAGTTCTTC
CASSPLGTIEQFF
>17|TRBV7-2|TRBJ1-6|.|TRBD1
TGTGCCAGCAGCTCCAAATACTTCTGGGACAGCAATTCACCCCTCCACTTT
CASSSKYFWDSNSPLHF
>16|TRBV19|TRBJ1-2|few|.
TGTGCCAGTAGTATACCTCTCAGGAGGGCTAACTATGGCTACACCTTC
CASSIPLRRANYGYTF
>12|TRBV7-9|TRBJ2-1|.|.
TGTGCCAGCAGCAGAGGTCCCGGTGAGCAGTTCTTC
CASSRGPGEQFF
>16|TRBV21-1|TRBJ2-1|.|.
TGTGCCAGCAGCAAAGAGAGGGACGAAAATTACAATGAGCAGTTCTTC
CASSKERDENYNEQFF
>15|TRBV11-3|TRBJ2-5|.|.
TGTGCCAGCAGCCCAAGTCCATCAGGGGGGGAGACCCAGTACTTC
CASSPSPSGGETQYF
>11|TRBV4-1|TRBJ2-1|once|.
TGCGCCAGCAGCCAAGACCGCCGCCAGTTCTTC
CASSQDRRQFF
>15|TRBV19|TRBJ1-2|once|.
TGTGCCAGTAGGGGTAACGGCGTAAGGGTAGAAGGCTACACCTTC
CASRGNGVRVEGYTF
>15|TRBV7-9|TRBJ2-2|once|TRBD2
TGTGCCAGCAGGGTAGCGGGAGAGGACACCGGGGAGCTGTTTTTT
CASRVAGEDTGELFF
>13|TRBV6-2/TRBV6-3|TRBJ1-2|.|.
TGTGCCAGCAGTGGTAGAGCTAACTATGGCTACACCTTC
CASSGRANYGYTF
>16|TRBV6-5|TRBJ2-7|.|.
TGTGCCAGCAGTTACTCGAGGGGGGGCGGGCAAGGAAAGCAGTACTTC
CASSYSRGGGQGKQYF
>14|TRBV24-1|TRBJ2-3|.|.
TGTGCCACCAGTGAGCTTGACAGCACAGATACGCAGTATTTT
CATSELDSTDTQYF
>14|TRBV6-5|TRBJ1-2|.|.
TGTGCCAGCAGTCCTGGCGAGTCGACAGGTCGCTACACCTTC
CASSPGESTGRYTF
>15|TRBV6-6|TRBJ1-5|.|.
TGTGCCAGTCTTCAGACCGATTCGAGCAATCAGCCCCAGCATTTT
CASLQTDSSNQPQHF
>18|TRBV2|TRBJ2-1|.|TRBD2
TGTGCCAGCAGAGGACTAGCGGGGGTTCTAAGCTCCTACAATGAGCAGTTCTTC
CASRGLAGVLSSYNEQFF
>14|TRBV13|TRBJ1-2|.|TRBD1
TGTGCCACTCTCCGGGACAGGGGTAACTATGGCTACACCTTC
CATLRDRGNYGYTF
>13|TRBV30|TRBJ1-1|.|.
TGTGCCTGGAGCTTAACAGAGAACACTGAAGCTTTCTTT
CAWSLTENTEAFF
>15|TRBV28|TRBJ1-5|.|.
TGTGCCAGCAGTCCTCCCGACAGCCCCAATCAGCCCCAGCATTTT
CASSPPDSPNQPQHF
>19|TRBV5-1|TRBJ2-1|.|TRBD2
TGCGCCAGCAGCTCAACTAGCGGGAGGTCAACTTCCTCCTACAATGAGCAGTTCTTC
CASSSTSGRSTSSYNEQFF
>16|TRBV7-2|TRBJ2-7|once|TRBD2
TGTGCCAGCAGCCCCGGGGTAGCGGGGGTGAAGTACGAGCAGTACTTC
CASSPGVAGVKYEQYF
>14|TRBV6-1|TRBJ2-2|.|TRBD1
TGTGCCAGCAGTGAGCAGGGGGTAGGCGGGGAGCTGTTTTTT
CASSEQGVGGELFF
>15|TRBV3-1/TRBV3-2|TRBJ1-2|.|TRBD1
TGTGCCAGCAGCCAAGAAGGGACAGGGCTATCCGGCTACACCTTC
CASSQEGTGLSGYTF
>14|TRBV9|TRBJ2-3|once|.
TGTGCCAGCAGTGGAACTAAGATCACAGATACGCAGTATTTT
CASSGTKITDTQYF
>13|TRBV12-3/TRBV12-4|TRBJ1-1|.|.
TGTGCCAGCAGTTTGTCGGATTTCACTGAAGCTTTCTTT
CASSLSDFTEAFF
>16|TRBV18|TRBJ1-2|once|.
TGTGCCAGCTCACCACCGGCGCGGGGGCCTGTTAGTGGCTACACCTTC
CASSPPARGPVSGYTF
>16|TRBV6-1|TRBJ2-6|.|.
TGTGCCAGCAGTGAACAGAGTGTCTCTGGGGCCAACGTCCTGACTTTC
CASSEQSVSGANVLTF
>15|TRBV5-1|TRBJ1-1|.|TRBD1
TGCGCCAGCAGCCCGAACAGGGGCGGGAACACTGAAGCTTTCTTT
CASSPNRGGNTEAFF
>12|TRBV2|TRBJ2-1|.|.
TGTGCCAGCGGCAGGGGGGACAATGAGCAGTTCTTC
CASGRGDNEQFF
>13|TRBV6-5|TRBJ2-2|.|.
TGTGCCAGCAGGGGAAGGGACACCGGGGAGCTGTTTTTT
CASRGRDTGELFF
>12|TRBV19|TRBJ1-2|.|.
TGTGCCAGTAAGAGCTTCTACTATGGCTACACCTTC
CASKSFYYGYTF
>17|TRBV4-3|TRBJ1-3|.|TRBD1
TGCGCCAGCAGCCGGGACAGGGGTTTAAGCTCTGGAAACACCATATATTTT
CASSRDRGLSSGNTIYF